This T cell receptor (beta chain) was retrieved from a study of cytomegalovirus exposure and HLA in healthy donors. Study-wide results and limits: CMV antigen specificity of a few CMV-associated chains was confirmed in vitro. There were under 200 TCR beta chains listed as cytomegalovirus-associated. The classifier reportedly diagnosed cytomegalovirus status with high specificity and sensitivity.

Turning to this clone: Its antigen is as yet unknown.

This table comes from immunoSEQ multiplex PCR, and its TCRdb copy is limited to in-frame clones, with some not included. The table lists some 98,000 clones, around 88% of them singletons. The germline V gene encodes CDR1 MNHNS and CDR2 SASEGT. The germline V and J ends were trimmed by 6 bases and 4 bases, with 9 bases remaining between them. This CDR3 has 12 amino acids. The sequenced sample consisted of PBMCs. This receptor was identified in a woman aged 30 to 39 in good health and CMV-seronegative. This chain links TRBV6-1 with TRBJ1-2, with unresolved D. The CDR3 sequence: CASSTRVYGYTF. The DNA for the CDR3 is TGTGCCAGCAGCACTAGGGTCTATGGCTACACCTTC.